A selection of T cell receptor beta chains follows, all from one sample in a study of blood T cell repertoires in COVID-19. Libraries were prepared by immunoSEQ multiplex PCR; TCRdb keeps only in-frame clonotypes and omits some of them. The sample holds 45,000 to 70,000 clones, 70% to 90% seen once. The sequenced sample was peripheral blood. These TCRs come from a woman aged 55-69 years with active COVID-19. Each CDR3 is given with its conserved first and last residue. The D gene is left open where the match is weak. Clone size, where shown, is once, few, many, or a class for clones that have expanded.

TGTGCCAGCAGCCCCAGCCGGGCCGGGGAGCTGTTTTTT	CASSPSRAGELFF	.	TRBV7-2	TRBJ2-2	.
TGTGCCAGCAGCTTAGAACATTATAGCAATCAGCCCCAGCATTTT	CASSLEHYSNQPQHF	.	TRBV7-2	TRBJ1-5	.
TGTGCCACCAGCGGGAGGACAGGGTCGTTTTACGAGCAGTACTTC	CATSGRTGSFYEQYF	.	TRBV15	TRBJ2-7	TRBD1
TGCGCCAGCAGTGAATTACAGGGTACTATGGGAAAACTGTTTTTT	CASSELQGTMGKLFF	.	TRBV10-2	TRBJ1-4	.
TGTGCCAGCAGTGGGCCGGACAGGGGGTATGGCTACACCTTC	CASSGPDRGYGYTF	.	TRBV2	TRBJ1-2	TRBD1
TGCGCCAGCAGCCTCTTGACAGGGGAGACCCAGTACTTC	CASSLLTGETQYF	.	TRBV4-1	TRBJ2-5	TRBD1
TGTGCCAGCAGCTTAAAGAGCCCCTTCGGGTCTGGGTTTAGTGGAGCTTTCTTT	CASSLKSPFGSGFSGAFF	.	TRBV7-2	TRBJ1-1	.
TGTGCCAGCAGGGCCGGGACAGGGGGGAATGAGCAGTTCTTC	CASRAGTGGNEQFF	.	TRBV6-6	TRBJ2-1	TRBD1
TGTGCCAGTACTGAAGACAGGGCAAGCAATCAGCCCCAGCATTTT	CASTEDRASNQPQHF	.	TRBV19	TRBJ1-5	TRBD1
TGTGCCACCAGTGACCAGACTAGCGGGGGGGCCAATGAGCAGTTCTTC	CATSDQTSGGANEQFF	once	TRBV24-1	TRBJ2-1	TRBD2
TGTGCCAGCAGCCAATTCGGCGGGGGCACAGATACGCAGTATTTT	CASSQFGGGTDTQYF	once	TRBV3-1/TRBV3-2	TRBJ2-3	.
TGTGCCAGCAGCCAAGGCGAGGCGAGCTACGAGCAGTACTTC	CASSQGEASYEQYF	.	TRBV3-1/TRBV3-2	TRBJ2-7	.
TGTGCCACCGGTGGACAGGGGGTTTCCACAGATACGCAGTATTTT	CATGGQGVSTDTQYF	once	TRBV24-1	TRBJ2-3	TRBD1
TGCGCCAGCAGCGACCAGGGGGGAGGCGGCTACACCTTC	CASSDQGGGGYTF	.	TRBV5-1	TRBJ1-2	TRBD1
TGTGCTAGTGGTTTCCAGGGGAATCAGCCCCAGCATTTT	CASGFQGNQPQHF	.	TRBV12-5	TRBJ1-5	.
TGTGCCAGCAGCCCTCAATGGCATGGCTACACCTTC	CASSPQWHGYTF	few	TRBV12-3/TRBV12-4	TRBJ1-2	.
TGTGCCAGCACTCCCGATGCGGGGGCGGGGTACGAGCAGTACTTC	CASTPDAGAGYEQYF	.	TRBV2	TRBJ2-7	.
TGTGCCAGCAGCGGCACGACTAGCGGGAACCCCTACGAGCAGTACTTC	CASSGTTSGNPYEQYF	.	TRBV7-2	TRBJ2-7	TRBD2
TGTGCCAGCAGTGAGCTACAGGGGATTGAAAAACTGTTTTTT	CASSELQGIEKLFF	.	TRBV2	TRBJ1-4	TRBD1
TGTGCCAGTAGTAGCAGGGGCCACGAGCAGTACTTC	CASSSRGHEQYF	.	TRBV19	TRBJ2-7	.
TGTGCCAGCAGCTCCCCAAGGGGAAAAGCGGGGGCTGACAATGAGCAGTTCTTC	CASSSPRGKAGADNEQFF	few	TRBV7-3	TRBJ2-1	TRBD2
TGCGCCAGCAGCCAGGGGGCCGGAAATGAAAAACTGTTTTTT	CASSQGAGNEKLFF	.	TRBV4-1	TRBJ1-4	.
TGCGCCAGCAGCTTCGGCGGGGGCCACTACGAGCAGTACTTC	CASSFGGGHYEQYF	once	TRBV5-1	TRBJ2-7	.
TGTGCCAGTGGTCGGGACAGGGGCGACGAGCAGTACTTC	CASGRDRGDEQYF	.	TRBV19	TRBJ2-7	TRBD1
TGTGCCAGCAGCGGAGCCGCCAGGGGCACTGAAGCTTTCTTT	CASSGAARGTEAFF	once	TRBV9	TRBJ1-1	.
TGTGCCAGCAGCTCCCCTGATGAGCAGTTCTTC	CASSSPDEQFF	once	TRBV13	TRBJ2-1	.
TGTGCCAGCAGCCAAGGGGTTCGTAGCGGGGGGACCGGGGAGCTGTTTTTT	CASSQGVRSGGTGELFF	once	TRBV4-2	TRBJ2-2	TRBD2
TGTGCCAGCAGCCCTTCGAGGGTTCCGATGAACACTGAAGCTTTCTTT	CASSPSRVPMNTEAFF	.	TRBV6-4	TRBJ1-1	.
TGTGCCAGCAGCCCAAGTAGCGGCGGGGGATATGGCTACACCTTC	CASSPSSGGGYGYTF	.	TRBV9	TRBJ1-2	.
TGTGCCAGCAGACTAGATTGGGCCGGGGAGCTGTTTTTT	CASRLDWAGELFF	.	TRBV2	TRBJ2-2	.
TGTGCCAGCAGGGCCGGGACAGGACACTACGAGCAGTACTTC	CASRAGTGHYEQYF	few	TRBV2	TRBJ2-7	TRBD1
TGTGCCAGCAGCACTAATACAGGTTCACCCCTCCACTTT	CASSTNTGSPLHF	.	TRBV7-9	TRBJ1-6	.
TGTGCCAGTACTGCCGGGACTAGCGGAAATGAGCAGTTCTTC	CASTAGTSGNEQFF	.	TRBV19	TRBJ2-1	TRBD2
TGTGCCAGCAGTTGGGACTTCAAAAACATTCAGTACTTC	CASSWDFKNIQYF	.	TRBV2	TRBJ2-4	.